A single sample is the source of the 31 T cell receptor beta chains below, sequenced in a study of control samples from healthy donors and cancer patients. Using immunoSEQ multiplex PCR, the repertoire was profiled, and TCRdb retains in-frame clones only, with some absent. The data show around 120,000 clones, 75% to 90% seen once. Sequenced input: PBMCs. The receptors come from a woman between 50 and 59 years old with colorectal cancer.

The rearrangement joins TRBV3-1 (or the pseudogene TRBV3-2) to TRBJ2-1; D is tentatively TRBD1 or TRBD2 (6 bases each). The CDR3 is 14 amino acids. Germline CDR1 reads LGHDT; CDR2 reads YNNKEL (reference sequence). The germline V and J ends were trimmed by 6 bases and 8 bases, with 17 bases remaining between them. CDR3 in amino acids: CASSPGALSHEQFF. The CDR3 region has the DNA TGTGCCAGCAGTCCGGGGGCCCTTTCCCATGAGCAGTTCTTC.

This clone showed up just once. The chain recombines TRBV19 with TRBJ1-4; D unresolved. CDR1 LNHDA and CDR2 SQIVND come from the germline V gene (reference sequence). Trimming pared 4 bases from V and 5 bases from J, leaving 8 bases between. The CDR3 runs 13 residues. The CDR3 region is CASSTTDNEKLFF. The CDR3 DNA sequence: TGTGCCAGTAGTACGACGGACAATGAAAAACTGTTTTTT. Full variable domain (remainder filled in from reference TRBV19 and TRBJ1-4): DGGITQSPKYLFRKEGQNVTLSCEQNLNHDAMYWYRQDPGQGLRLIYYSQIVNDFQKGDIAEGYSVSREKKESFPLTVTSAQKNPTAFYLCASSTTDNEKLFFGSGTQLSVL.

The rearrangement uses TRBV3-1 (or the pseudogene TRBV3-2) and TRBJ2-1, with D unclear. V dropped 1 base and J dropped 8 bases, with 12 bases sitting between them. CDR3 length equals 14 residues. CDR1 and CDR2 (germline): LGHDT, YNNKEL (reference sequence). CDR3 sequence: CASSQGTLGHEQFF. CDR3 in DNA: TGTGCCAGCAGCCAAGGGACCCTTGGTCATGAGCAGTTCTTC.

This rearrangement joins TRBV3-1 (or the pseudogene TRBV3-2) to TRBJ2-1; perhaps TRBD2 as D (5 bases). V gave up 0 bases and J gave up 7 bases, with 13 bases separating them. CDR1 and CDR2 from the germline V gene are LGHDT and YNNKEL (reference sequence). There are 15 residues in the CDR3. CDR3 loop: CASSQDLHWENEQFF. In DNA, the CDR3 is TGTGCCAGCAGCCAAGATTTACACTGGGAGAATGAGCAGTTCTTC.

The V call is TRBV27, the J call TRBJ2-2; no definite D call. V gave up 1 base and J gave up 1 base, with 1 base separating them. The CDR3 totals 13 residues. From germline, CDR1 is MNHEY and CDR2 SMNVEV (reference sequence). The CDR3 coding sequence is TGTGCCAGCAGTTTATTGAACACCGGGGAGCTGTTTTTT. Protein product: CASSLLNTGELFF.

This clone was seen just once. The chain couples TRBV12-3 or TRBV12-4 to TRBJ2-3; D gene unclear. The CDR3 runs 12 residues. The germline V and J ends were trimmed by 3 bases and 7 bases, with 8 bases remaining between them. CDR3 coding DNA: TGTGCCAGCAGTTTTTGGAGTTATACGCAGTATTTT. Translated: CASSFWSYTQYF.

The J gene is TRBJ2-3, the V gene TRBV7-9; 14 nucleotides align to TRBD2. The CDR3 consists of 18 residues. V lost 3 bases and J lost 4; bases outside the gene matches: 9. Germline values: CDR1 SEHNR, CDR2 FQNEAQ (reference sequence). The CDR3 here is CASSFLGTSGSGADTQYF. The CDR3 region has the DNA TGTGCCAGCAGCTTCCTGGGGACTAGCGGGAGCGGGGCAGATACGCAGTATTTT. Variable domain in full (rest from reference TRBV7-9 and TRBJ2-3): DTGVSQNPRHKITKRGQNVTFRCDPISEHNRLYWYRQTLGQGPEFLTYFQNEAQLEKSRLLSDRFSAERPKGSFSTLEIQRTEQGDSAMYLCASSFLGTSGSGADTQYFGPGTRLTVL.

The count of this clone is one. This chain uses TRBV28 with TRBJ1-5; the match to TRBD1 covers 8 bases. The length of the CDR3 is 14 residues. Germline V CDR1 and CDR2: MDHEN, SYDVKM. V was pared by 2 bases and J by 7 bases, with 4 bases of the junction left unmatched. CDR3 coding DNA: TGTGCCAGCAGTTTACAGGGGGCGCGGCAGCCCCAGCATTTT. This sequence encodes CASSLQGARQPQHF.

The V gene is TRBV30, the J gene TRBJ2-5; no clear D gene. CDR3 size: 14 residues. Germline V lookup: CDR1 GTSNPN, CDR2 SVGIG (reference sequence). V was clipped by 0 bases and J by 1 base, with 9 bases between them. CDR3 region: CAWSVPTGQETQYF. The CDR3 DNA reads as TGTGCCTGGAGTGTACCCACCGGCCAAGAGACCCAGTACTTC.

V gene TRBV2 combines with J gene TRBJ2-1, with D hard to call. The CDR3 consists of 15 residues. Germline CDR1 is SNHLY and CDR2 is FYNNEI. V dropped 7 bases and J dropped 6 bases, with 19 bases sitting between them. CDR3 amino acids: CASTPTQSLRNEQFF. The CDR3 DNA sequence: TGTGCCAGCACGCCCACCCAATCTCTCCGCAATGAGCAGTTCTTC.

The V call is TRBV14, the J call TRBJ2-7; D unresolved. With 2 bases removed from V and 1 base from J, the gap between germline ends came to 3 bases. This CDR3 is built from 12 residues. Germline V CDR1 and CDR2: SGHDN, FVKESK. CDR3 region: CASSQTSYEQYF. The CDR3 nucleotides read TGTGCCAGCAGCCAAACTTCCTACGAGCAGTACTTC.

The chain couples TRBV19 to TRBJ2-1; 8 bases are shared with TRBD1. There are 15 residues in the CDR3. The germline CDR1 and CDR2 sequences are LNHDA and SQIVND (reference sequence). Losses at the gene ends were 5 bases for V and 4 bases for J; bases not matched to a gene: 7. Here the CDR3 reads CASSPQGARYNEQFF. As DNA, the CDR3 is TGTGCCAGTAGTCCCCAGGGGGCGCGTTACAATGAGCAGTTCTTC.

The chain uses TRBV19 and TRBJ2-3; D perhaps matches TRBD1 (5 bases). V lost 7 bases and J 2 bases, leaving 10 bases between the germline ends. Germline V gene lookup returns CDR1 LNHDA and CDR2 SQIVND (reference sequence). CDR3 length equals 13 residues. CDR3 region: CASKGQNTDTQYF. CDR3 coding DNA: TGTGCCAGTAAGGGGCAGAACACAGATACGCAGTATTTT.

The CDR3 DNA follows: TGTGCCAGTAGGGGGACTAGTTACTACAATGAGCAGTTCTTC. Amino acids: CASRGTSYYNEQFF. The chain employs TRBV19 and TRBJ2-1, with 8 bases identical to TRBD2. The CDR3 has 14 amino acids. The germline V gene encodes CDR1 LNHDA and CDR2 SQIVND (reference sequence). With 6 bases clipped from V and 3 bases from J, the junction kept 4 bases outside the gene matches.

The V and J genes are TRBV12-3 or TRBV12-4 and TRBJ1-2; D remains unclear. V dropped 2 bases and J dropped 7 bases, with 11 bases sitting between them. The CDR3 has 13 amino acids. CDR3 amino acids: CASSLSTVRGYTF. The CDR3 DNA is TGTGCCAGCAGTTTATCCACAGTACGTGGCTACACCTTC.

This clone was observed a handful of times. This chain links TRBV9 with TRBJ1-2; D may be TRBD1 (5 bases). This CDR3 spans 15 amino acids. Germline CDR1 is SGDLS and CDR2 is YYNGEE. Trimming left V 4 bases short and J 4 bases short, with 17 bases between. For the CDR3, the DNA is TGTGCCAGCAGCCTGCTCTCAGGGACGTCCTATGGCTACACCTTC. Protein sequence: CASSLLSGTSYGYTF.

The genes are TRBV7-8 and TRBJ1-4; D possibly corresponds to TRBD1 (6 bases). With 0 bases removed from V and 6 bases from J, the gap between germline ends came to 14 bases. The CDR3 has 16 residues. CDR1 and CDR2 (germline): SGHVS, FQNEAQ. CDR3 region: CASSLATLWGHEKLFF. The DNA of the CDR3 is TGTGCCAGCAGCTTAGCCACCCTGTGGGGGCATGAAAAACTGTTTTTT.

This chain joins TRBV7-6 and TRBJ2-3; tentatively, D is TRBD2 (6 bases). Trimming pared 1 base from V and 0 bases from J, leaving 8 bases between. This CDR3 spans 15 amino acids. Germline lookup yields CDR1 SGHVS and CDR2 FNYEAQ. The CDR3 sequence is CASSLVEGSTDTQYF. The CDR3 region has the DNA TGTGCCAGCAGCTTAGTGGAGGGGAGCACAGATACGCAGTATTTT.

The chain couples TRBV27 to TRBJ2-2; D unclear. With 5 bases removed from V and 1 base from J, the gap between germline ends came to 5 bases. The CDR3 contains 13 residues. Germline assignment: CDR1 MNHEY and CDR2 SMNVEV (reference sequence). The CDR3 DNA reads as TGTGCCAGCAGTCCCCAGAACACCGGGGAGCTGTTTTTT. Its protein product is CASSPQNTGELFF.

As regards this clone: The sample contains more than one DNA sequence encoding this CDR3. This chain joins TRBV5-1 and TRBJ1-1; unclear D gene. Trimming pared 4 bases from V and 0 bases from J, leaving 10 bases between. This CDR3 region has 14 residues. CDR1 and CDR2 from the germline V gene are SGHRS and YFSETQ. In DNA form, the CDR3 reads TGCGCCAGCAGCCTGGCACAAATGAACACTGAAGCTTTCTTT. It specifies CASSLAQMNTEAFF.

CDR3 region: CSVRDLDQPQHF. The CDR3 DNA reads as TGCAGCGTTCGGGACCTGGATCAGCCCCAGCATTTT. The J gene is TRBJ1-5, the V gene TRBV29-1; D might be TRBD1 (5 bases). CDR3 length: 12 residues. The germline V and J ends were trimmed by 5 bases and 5 bases, with 10 bases remaining between them. In germline, CDR1 is SQVTM, CDR2 ANQGSEA.

The V call is TRBV10-3, the J call TRBJ2-3; TRBD2 might be the D (6 bases). Looked up from germline, CDR1 is ENHRY and CDR2 is SYGVKD. Trimming cost V 6 bases and J 4 bases, with 11 bases left between them. The CDR3 is made up of 13 amino acids. The CDR3 here is CAIRGLASDTQYF. CDR3 nucleotides: TGTGCCATCAGGGGTCTAGCGTCAGATACGCAGTATTTT.

The chain has TRBV5-1 and TRBJ2-7; 7 nucleotides align to TRBD2. V lost 4 bases and J lost 3; bases outside the gene matches: 10. The germline V gene encodes CDR1 SGHRS and CDR2 YFSETQ. The length of the CDR3 is 15 residues. CDR3 loop: CASSGGGASGYEQYF. The CDR3 DNA reads as TGCGCCAGCAGCGGAGGAGGAGCTAGCGGCTACGAGCAGTACTTC.

The chain links TRBV7-8 to TRBJ2-7; TRBD1 or TRBD2 may be the D gene (6 bases each). The CDR3 covers 17 residues. Germline values: CDR1 SGHVS, CDR2 FQNEAQ. Trimming removed 5 bases at V and 0 bases at J, with 20 bases between. DNA for the CDR3: TGTGCCAGCAGCAAGAGGGGGTGGCGGGGTAGCTCCTACGAGCAGTACTTC. Its translation is CASSKRGWRGSSYEQYF. The full variable domain, completed using reference TRBV7-8 and TRBJ2-7, is GAGVSQSPRYKVAKRGQDVALRCDPISGHVSLFWYQQALGQGPEFLTYFQNEAQLDKSGLPSDRFFAERPEGSVSTLKIQRTQQEDSAVYLCASSKRGWRGSSYEQYFGPGTRLTVT.

This clone was seen only once. V is TRBV10-1 and J is TRBJ2-7, with 12 bases that match TRBD1. Germline CDR1 WNHNN, CDR2 SYGVQD (reference sequence). Losses at the gene ends were 6 bases for V and 5 bases for J; bases not matched to a gene: 8. This CDR3 contains 15 residues. CDR3 in DNA: TGCGCCAGCAGCCCTGGGACAGGGGGCATCAACGAGCAGTACTTC. Translation gives CASSPGTGGINEQYF.

This sequence joins TRBV3-1 (or the pseudogene TRBV3-2) and TRBJ2-3; TRBD2 aligns across 8 bases. Germline V gene sequence: CDR1 LGHDT, CDR2 YNNKEL (reference sequence). The CDR3 totals 17 residues. V lost 4 bases and J lost 5; bases outside the gene matches: 14. In nucleotides, the CDR3 is TGTGCCAGCAGCCGGGAAAATAGCGGGAACTTTCGAGATACGCAGTATTTT. Protein: CASSRENSGNFRDTQYF.

The chain couples TRBV28 to TRBJ2-7, with D unresolved. The CDR3 is made up of 12 amino acids. V was trimmed by 3 bases and J by 4 bases, leaving 7 bases between them. Germline CDR1 is MDHEN and CDR2 is SYDVKM. In nucleotides, the CDR3 is TGTGCCAGCAGTTTCCAGATATACGAGCAGTACTTC. This translates into CASSFQIYEQYF.

V usage is TRBV27 and J usage is TRBJ1-1; 7 bases are a match to TRBD1. CDR3 size: 14 residues. Germline lookup yields CDR1 MNHEY and CDR2 SMNVEV (reference sequence). The V and J ends lost 6 bases and 4 bases, in that order; junction bases with no gene match: 8. In DNA, the CDR3 is TGTGCCAGCAGCTACAGGGGACCTGGCACTGAAGCTTTCTTT. Translated: CASSYRGPGTEAFF.

The chain recombines TRBV30 with TRBJ1-6, with D maybe TRBD1 (5 bases). The germline V and J ends were trimmed by 2 bases and 7 bases, with 12 bases remaining between them. CDR1 and CDR2 (germline): GTSNPN, SVGIG (reference sequence). The CDR3 spans 14 residues. The CDR3 reads CAWSRAGSNSPLHF. CDR3 DNA: TGTGCCTGGAGTAGGGCAGGGTCCAATTCACCCCTCCACTTT.

This clone was observed a single time. The V and J genes are TRBV19 and TRBJ2-1; 10 bases line up with TRBD2. V shed 4 bases and J 8 bases; nucleotides not matched to a gene: 8. Germline-derived CDR1 and CDR2 are LNHDA and SQIVND (reference sequence). This CDR3 is built from 15 residues. The CDR3, as DNA: TGTGCCAGTAGTAGACTAGCGGGCCGGAGTCATGAGCAGTTCTTC. It specifies CASSRLAGRSHEQFF.

The V and J genes are TRBV5-1 and TRBJ1-2; D gene uncertain. Per germline, CDR1 SGHRS and CDR2 YFSETQ. The CDR3 length is 14 residues. The ends were cut back, 1 base at V and 0 bases at J, with 7 bases in the middle. CDR3 nucleotides: TGCGCCAGCAGCTTGTCCAACACTAACTATGGCTACACCTTC. The encoded protein is CASSLSNTNYGYTF.